These T cell receptor beta chains were read from a single sample in a study of early T cells in non-severe SARS-CoV-2 infection. TCRdb reprocessed the 5' RACE reads with MiXCR, giving one entry per CDR3 protein. The table has fewer than 35,000 distinct CDR3 sequences, 5.5% to 6% seen once. Sequenced sample: whole blood. The receptors originated from an adult who was a healthcare worker with PCR-confirmed SARS-CoV-2 infection or an uninfected control (not recorded which). The CDR3 runs from the conserved cysteine through the conserved F or W. The order of the fields is D gene, J gene, clone size, V gene, CDR3 DNA, CDR3 protein. The D gene is left open where the match is weak. Clone sizes are given selectively: once, few, many, or a class where the clone is expanded.

d_gene: .
j_gene: TRBJ1-2
abundance: few
v_gene: TRBV12-3/TRBV12-4
CDR3nt: TGTGCCAGCAGTTTAGGGAGGAATGGCTACACCTTC
CDR3aa: CASSLGRNGYTF

d_gene: TRBD1
j_gene: TRBJ2-3
abundance: .
v_gene: TRBV6-5
CDR3nt: TGTGCCAGCAGTTTCGGGACAGCTAGCACAGATACGCAGTATTTT
CDR3aa: CASSFGTASTDTQYF

d_gene: .
j_gene: TRBJ1-1
abundance: many
v_gene: TRBV5-6
CDR3nt: TGTGCCAGCAGCTTTATGTCCGCGAACACTGAAGCTTTCTTT
CDR3aa: CASSFMSANTEAFF

d_gene: TRBD2
j_gene: TRBJ2-5
abundance: many
v_gene: TRBV7-9
CDR3nt: TGTGCCAGCAGCTTAGCTAGAGCGGGGGAGCAAGAGACCCAGTACTTC
CDR3aa: CASSLARAGEQETQYF

d_gene: .
j_gene: TRBJ2-5
abundance: many
v_gene: TRBV30
CDR3nt: TGTGCCTGCAGGGTAAAGGGCGAGACCCAGTACTTC
CDR3aa: CACRVKGETQYF

d_gene: TRBD1
j_gene: TRBJ2-5
abundance: many
v_gene: TRBV7-8
CDR3nt: TGTGCCAGCAGCCATAGGGACAGGGGCGGGGAGACCCAGTACTTC
CDR3aa: CASSHRDRGGETQYF

d_gene: TRBD1
j_gene: TRBJ1-6
abundance: many
v_gene: TRBV7-2
CDR3nt: TGTGCCAGCAGCTACCCGGACAGGGTCGGTTCACCCCTCCACTTT
CDR3aa: CASSYPDRVGSPLHF

d_gene: TRBD2
j_gene: TRBJ2-1
abundance: many
v_gene: TRBV20-1
CDR3nt: TGCAGTGCTAAGAGCGGGGGGGCCGTCTTAGCCTACAATGAGCAGTTCTTC
CDR3aa: CSAKSGGAVLAYNEQFF

d_gene: .
j_gene: TRBJ1-1
abundance: few
v_gene: TRBV30
CDR3nt: TGTGCCTGGAGTGAGGAGACCAGCTGGACTGAAGCTTTCTTT
CDR3aa: CAWSEETSWTEAFF

d_gene: TRBD2
j_gene: TRBJ2-2
abundance: few
v_gene: TRBV3-1
CDR3nt: TGTGCCAGCAGCCTACTAGCGCTAGACACCGGGGAGCTGTTTTTT
CDR3aa: CASSLLALDTGELFF

d_gene: .
j_gene: TRBJ2-5
abundance: many
v_gene: TRBV7-2
CDR3nt: TGTGCCAGCAGACGTTCCGAGACCCAGTACTTC
CDR3aa: CASRRSETQYF

d_gene: TRBD1
j_gene: TRBJ1-1
abundance: .
v_gene: TRBV28
CDR3nt: TGTGCCAGCGGGACAGGGGCTCTGAACACTGAAGCTTTCTTT
CDR3aa: CASGTGALNTEAFF

d_gene: .
j_gene: TRBJ1-1
abundance: few
v_gene: TRBV19
CDR3nt: TGTGCCAGTAGTGGAAATTACCGGGGCCTTAACACTGAAGCTTTCTTT
CDR3aa: CASSGNYRGLNTEAFF

d_gene: .
j_gene: TRBJ2-3
abundance: few
v_gene: TRBV14
CDR3nt: TGTGCCAGCAGCCATTTCGAGGCGATACGGGGTACAGATACGCAGTATTTT
CDR3aa: CASSHFEAIRGTDTQYF

d_gene: .
j_gene: TRBJ1-5
abundance: .
v_gene: TRBV10-3
CDR3nt: TGTGCCATCCGGGATGACAATCAGCCCCAGCATTTT
CDR3aa: CAIRDDNQPQHF

d_gene: .
j_gene: TRBJ1-4
abundance: .
v_gene: TRBV6-1
CDR3nt: TGTGCCAGCAGTGCGGCCGCATGGCATGAAAAACTGTTTTTT
CDR3aa: CASSAAAWHEKLFF

d_gene: .
j_gene: TRBJ2-1
abundance: many
v_gene: TRBV5-5
CDR3nt: TGTGCCAGCGAATTGGTGGGAGGCTTCAATGAGCAGTTCTTC
CDR3aa: CASELVGGFNEQFF

d_gene: .
j_gene: TRBJ1-3
abundance: few
v_gene: TRBV7-2
CDR3nt: TGTGCCAGCAGCTTACCAGGGCGGCTACTATCTGGAAACACCATATATTTT
CDR3aa: CASSLPGRLLSGNTIYF

d_gene: .
j_gene: TRBJ1-1
abundance: few
v_gene: TRBV28
CDR3nt: TGTGCCAGCAGGAGGACTGGGGGCACTGAAGCTTTCTTT
CDR3aa: CASRRTGGTEAFF

d_gene: TRBD2
j_gene: TRBJ2-5
abundance: many
v_gene: TRBV7-9
CDR3nt: TGTGCCAGCAGCCCTAGCGGGGCAGGCGAGACCCAGTACTTC
CDR3aa: CASSPSGAGETQYF

d_gene: .
j_gene: TRBJ1-1
abundance: many
v_gene: TRBV18
CDR3nt: TGTGCCAGCTCAAATACTCCGGTATGGGACACTGAAGCTTTCTTT
CDR3aa: CASSNTPVWDTEAFF

d_gene: .
j_gene: TRBJ2-7
abundance: many
v_gene: TRBV4-3
CDR3nt: TGCGCCAGCAGCCTCGAGCAGGGAAGCTCCTACGAGCAGTACTTC
CDR3aa: CASSLEQGSSYEQYF

d_gene: .
j_gene: TRBJ2-4
abundance: many
v_gene: TRBV20-1
CDR3nt: TGCAGTGCTACACTGGGACACGGGAGAAACATTCAGTACTTC
CDR3aa: CSATLGHGRNIQYF

d_gene: .
j_gene: TRBJ1-6
abundance: many
v_gene: TRBV28
CDR3nt: TGTGCCAGCAGCCCCGAGTGGAATTCACCCCTCCACTTT
CDR3aa: CASSPEWNSPLHF

d_gene: TRBD1
j_gene: TRBJ1-5
abundance: many
v_gene: TRBV20-1
CDR3nt: TGCAGTCGACAGGGGGCCAATCAGCCCCAGCATTTT
CDR3aa: CSRQGANQPQHF

d_gene: .
j_gene: TRBJ2-5
abundance: many
v_gene: TRBV12-3/TRBV12-4
CDR3nt: TGTGCCAGCAGTGACCGCACGGACTTGGACCAGTACTTC
CDR3aa: CASSDRTDLDQYF

d_gene: TRBD1
j_gene: TRBJ2-2
abundance: many
v_gene: TRBV19
CDR3nt: TGTGCCAGTAGTACAAGGGCCCCCGGGACAGGGTACACCGGGGAGCTGTTTTTT
CDR3aa: CASSTRAPGTGYTGELFF

d_gene: .
j_gene: TRBJ2-3
abundance: many
v_gene: TRBV9
CDR3nt: TGTGCCTCCACCCCACAGCAAAGCACAGATACGCAGTATTTT
CDR3aa: CASTPQQSTDTQYF

d_gene: .
j_gene: TRBJ2-3
abundance: .
v_gene: TRBV7-9
CDR3nt: TGTGCCAGCAGCTCCAGCCTACGCACGTATTTT
CDR3aa: CASSSSLRTYF

d_gene: .
j_gene: TRBJ1-5
abundance: .
v_gene: TRBV10-3
CDR3nt: TGTGCCATCAGTCCTTCGACTGGGTATAGCAATCAGCCCCAGCATTTT
CDR3aa: CAISPSTGYSNQPQHF

d_gene: TRBD2
j_gene: TRBJ2-1
abundance: many
v_gene: TRBV7-9
CDR3nt: TGTGCCAGCAGCTTAGGGGCGGGAGGCACCAATGAGCAGTTCTTC
CDR3aa: CASSLGAGGTNEQFF

d_gene: .
j_gene: TRBJ2-1
abundance: many
v_gene: TRBV7-6
CDR3nt: TGTGCCAGCAGCTCCACCTCGATTCCGGGGAATGAGCAGTTCTTC
CDR3aa: CASSSTSIPGNEQFF

d_gene: TRBD1
j_gene: TRBJ2-7
abundance: many
v_gene: TRBV7-9
CDR3nt: TGTGCCAGCAGCTTAGTGACAGGGCGTCCCTACGAGCAGTACTTC
CDR3aa: CASSLVTGRPYEQYF

d_gene: TRBD2
j_gene: TRBJ2-1
abundance: many
v_gene: TRBV7-9
CDR3nt: TGTGCCAGCAGCTTCCTTGGGGGCACTAGCGGGGGTCCCTACAATGAGCAGTTCTTC
CDR3aa: CASSFLGGTSGGPYNEQFF

d_gene: .
j_gene: TRBJ2-1
abundance: many
v_gene: TRBV4-1
CDR3nt: TGCGCCAGCAGCCAGGCATGGGTCCATGAGCAGTTCTTC
CDR3aa: CASSQAWVHEQFF

d_gene: TRBD2
j_gene: TRBJ2-7
abundance: .
v_gene: TRBV2
CDR3nt: TGTGCCAGCGAGCGGGAAACCTACGAGCAGTACTTC
CDR3aa: CASERETYEQYF

d_gene: .
j_gene: TRBJ1-1
abundance: many
v_gene: TRBV7-9
CDR3nt: TGTGCCAGCAGCTTATTCGAGGTCCCTGAAGCTTTCTTT
CDR3aa: CASSLFEVPEAFF

d_gene: .
j_gene: TRBJ2-7
abundance: many
v_gene: TRBV29-1
CDR3nt: TGCAGCGTTGAACAGGGAAGGATGGGTGAGCAGTACTTC
CDR3aa: CSVEQGRMGEQYF

d_gene: .
j_gene: TRBJ1-2
abundance: many
v_gene: TRBV5-6
CDR3nt: TGTGCCAGCAGCTTGGCCAGGCCCACTAACTATGGCTACACCTTC
CDR3aa: CASSLARPTNYGYTF

d_gene: .
j_gene: TRBJ2-7
abundance: .
v_gene: TRBV29-1
CDR3nt: TGCAGCGTGGCACGGGACGGCTCCTACGAGCAGTACTTC
CDR3aa: CSVARDGSYEQYF

d_gene: .
j_gene: TRBJ2-3
abundance: many
v_gene: TRBV6-1
CDR3nt: TGTGCCAGCAGTGAACTCCCCGGGGCCGGGGGCACAGATACGCAGTATTTT
CDR3aa: CASSELPGAGGTDTQYF